This entry is about one TCR beta chain. Its target is not known. This entry is derived from a study of neoadjuvant anti-PD-1 for oral cavity cancer. Some clones are missing from TCRdb's copy, which holds only in-frame ones; the method was immunoSEQ multiplex PCR. The table has roughly 40,000 clones, roughly 77% seen once. CDR1 is LNHDA, CDR2 SQIVND, per germline (reference sequence). This CDR3 is 14 amino acids long. Deletions cut 1 base from V and 0 bases from J, with 5 bases between. Study conclusions and caveats: TCR analyses covered only a few patients per response group.

Time point indicated: after neoadjuvant nivolumab, at surgical resection. Material: PBMCs, obtained after nivolumab (anti-PD-1) treatment. The sequence derives from a person between 40 and 85 years old with oral cavity squamous cell carcinoma. The V call is TRBV19, the J call TRBJ2-3; no firm D call. The CDR3 DNA reads TGTGCCAGTAGTATAGCTTTGAGCACAGATACGCAGTATTTT. It translates to CASSIALSTDTQYF.